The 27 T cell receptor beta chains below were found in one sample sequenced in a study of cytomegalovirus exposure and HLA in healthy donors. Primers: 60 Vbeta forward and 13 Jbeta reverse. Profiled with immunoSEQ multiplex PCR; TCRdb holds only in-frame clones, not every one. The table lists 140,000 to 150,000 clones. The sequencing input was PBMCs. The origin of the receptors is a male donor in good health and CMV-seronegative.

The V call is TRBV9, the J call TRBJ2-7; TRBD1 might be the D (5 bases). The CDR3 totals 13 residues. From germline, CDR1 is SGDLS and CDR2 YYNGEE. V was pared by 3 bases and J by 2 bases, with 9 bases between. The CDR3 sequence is CASSADTPYEQYF. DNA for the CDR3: TGTGCCAGCAGCGCGGACACCCCCTACGAGCAGTACTTC.

This CDR3 is CASSTSLAGAYEQYF. DNA of the CDR3: TGTGCCAGCAGCACGTCACTAGCGGGAGCCTACGAGCAGTACTTC. The chain has TRBV13 and TRBJ2-7, with TRBD2 matching 11 bases. Germline CDR1 reads PRHDT; CDR2 reads FYEKMQ (reference sequence). The CDR3 is made up of 15 amino acids. V gave up 5 bases and J gave up 2 bases; unmatched junction bases: 5. Full variable domain (remainder filled in from reference TRBV13 and TRBJ2-7): AAGVIQSPRHLIKEKRETATLKCYPIPRHDTVYWYQQGPGQDPQFLISFYEKMQSDKGSIPDRFSAQQFSDYHSELNMSSLELGDSALYFCASSTSLAGAYEQYFGPGTRLTVT.

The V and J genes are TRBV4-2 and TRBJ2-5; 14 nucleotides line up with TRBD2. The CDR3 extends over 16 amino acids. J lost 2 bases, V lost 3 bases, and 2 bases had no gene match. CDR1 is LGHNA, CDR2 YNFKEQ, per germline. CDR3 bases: TGTGCCAGCAGCCAGGGACTAGCGGGGGCACAAGAGACCCAGTACTTC. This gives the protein CASSQGLAGAQETQYF.

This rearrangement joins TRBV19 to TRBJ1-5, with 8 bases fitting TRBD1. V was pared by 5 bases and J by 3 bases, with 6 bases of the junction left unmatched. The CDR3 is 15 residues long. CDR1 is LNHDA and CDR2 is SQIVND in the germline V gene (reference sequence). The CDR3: CASSSRGRDNQPQHF. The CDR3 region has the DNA TGTGCCAGTAGTTCCAGGGGGCGAGACAATCAGCCCCAGCATTTT.

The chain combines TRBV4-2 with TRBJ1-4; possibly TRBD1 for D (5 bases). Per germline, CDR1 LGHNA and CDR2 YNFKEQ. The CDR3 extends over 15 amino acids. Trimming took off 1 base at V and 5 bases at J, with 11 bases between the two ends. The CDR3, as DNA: TGTGCCAGCAGCCAAGCCGGGACTGAGAATGAAAAACTGTTTTTT. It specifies CASSQAGTENEKLFF.

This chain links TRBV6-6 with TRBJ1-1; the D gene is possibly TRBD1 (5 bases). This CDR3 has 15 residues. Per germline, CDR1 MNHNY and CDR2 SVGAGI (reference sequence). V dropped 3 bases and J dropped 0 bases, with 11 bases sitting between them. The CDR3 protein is CASSYRGFMNTEAFF. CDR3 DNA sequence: TGTGCCAGCAGTTATCGGGGGTTTATGAACACTGAAGCTTTCTTT.

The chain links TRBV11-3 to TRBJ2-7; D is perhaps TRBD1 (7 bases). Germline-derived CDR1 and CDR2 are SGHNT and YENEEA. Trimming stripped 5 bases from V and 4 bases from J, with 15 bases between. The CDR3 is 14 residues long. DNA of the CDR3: TGTGCCAGCAGCCCAGGGGGGACAGCGTACGAGCAGTACTTC. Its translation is CASSPGGTAYEQYF.

The chain's CDR3 is CASSPLNGGTEAFF. CDR3 in DNA: TGTGCCAGCAGCCCGTTAAATGGAGGGACTGAAGCTTTCTTT. This chain connects TRBV7-8 to TRBJ1-1; no reliable D call. The CDR3 loop spans 14 amino acids. With 5 bases removed from V and 5 bases from J, the gap between germline ends came to 15 bases. Germline assignment: CDR1 SGHVS and CDR2 FQNEAQ.

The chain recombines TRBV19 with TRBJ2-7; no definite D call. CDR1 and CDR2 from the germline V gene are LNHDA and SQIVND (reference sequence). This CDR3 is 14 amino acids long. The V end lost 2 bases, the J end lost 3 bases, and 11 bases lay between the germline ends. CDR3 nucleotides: TGTGCCAGTAGTATAATGCACGAACACTACGAGCAGTACTTC. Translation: CASSIMHEHYEQYF.

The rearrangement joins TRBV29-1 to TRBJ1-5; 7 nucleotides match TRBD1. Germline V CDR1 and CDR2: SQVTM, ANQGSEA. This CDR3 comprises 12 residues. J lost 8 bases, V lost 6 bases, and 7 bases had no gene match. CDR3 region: CSVGQTDEPQHF. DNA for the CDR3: TGCAGCGTGGGACAGACGGATGAGCCCCAGCATTTT.

CDR3 sequence: CSVLDRLNTEAFF. The CDR3, as DNA: TGCAGCGTCTTAGACAGGTTGAACACTGAAGCTTTCTTT. V is TRBV29-1 and J is TRBJ1-1; tentative D call: TRBD1 (6 bases). Germline loops: CDR1 SQVTM, CDR2 ANQGSEA. CDR3 length: 13 residues. V was pared by 6 bases and J by 0 bases, with 11 bases between.

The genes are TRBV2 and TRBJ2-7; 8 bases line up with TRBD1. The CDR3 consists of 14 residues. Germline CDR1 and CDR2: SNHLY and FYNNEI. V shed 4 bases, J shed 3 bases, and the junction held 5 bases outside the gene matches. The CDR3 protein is CASSVGTGFYEQYF. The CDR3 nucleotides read TGTGCCAGCAGTGTAGGGACAGGTTTCTACGAGCAGTACTTC.

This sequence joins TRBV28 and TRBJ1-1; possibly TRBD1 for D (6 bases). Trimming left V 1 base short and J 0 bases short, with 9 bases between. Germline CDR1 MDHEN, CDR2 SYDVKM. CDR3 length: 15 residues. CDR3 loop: CASSLLGAVNTEAFF. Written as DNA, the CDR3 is TGTGCCAGCAGTTTATTGGGGGCGGTGAACACTGAAGCTTTCTTT.

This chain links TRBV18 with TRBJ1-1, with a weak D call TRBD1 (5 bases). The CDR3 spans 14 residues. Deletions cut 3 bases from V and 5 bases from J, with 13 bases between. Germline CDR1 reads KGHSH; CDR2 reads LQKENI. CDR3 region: CASSPGGERTEAFF. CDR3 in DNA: TGTGCCAGCTCACCGGGGGGGGAAAGAACTGAAGCTTTCTTT.

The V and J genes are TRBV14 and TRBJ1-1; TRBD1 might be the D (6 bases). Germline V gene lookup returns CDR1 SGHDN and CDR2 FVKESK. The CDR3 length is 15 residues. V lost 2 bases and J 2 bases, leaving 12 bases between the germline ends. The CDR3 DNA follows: TGTGCCAGCAGCCAACCATCGACAGGAAACACTGAAGCTTTCTTT. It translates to CASSQPSTGNTEAFF.

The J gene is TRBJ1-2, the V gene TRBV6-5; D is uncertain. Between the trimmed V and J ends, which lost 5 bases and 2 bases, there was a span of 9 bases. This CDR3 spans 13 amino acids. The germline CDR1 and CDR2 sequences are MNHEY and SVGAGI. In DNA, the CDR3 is TGTGCCAGCAGTCTCTACAGCAACTATGGCTACACCTTC. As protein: CASSLYSNYGYTF.

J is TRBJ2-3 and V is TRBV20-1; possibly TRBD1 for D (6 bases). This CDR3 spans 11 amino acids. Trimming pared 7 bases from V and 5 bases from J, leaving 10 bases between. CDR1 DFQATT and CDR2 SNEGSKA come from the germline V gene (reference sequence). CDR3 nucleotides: TGCAGTGGGACAGCAGGAGATACGCAGTATTTT. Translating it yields CSGTAGDTQYF.

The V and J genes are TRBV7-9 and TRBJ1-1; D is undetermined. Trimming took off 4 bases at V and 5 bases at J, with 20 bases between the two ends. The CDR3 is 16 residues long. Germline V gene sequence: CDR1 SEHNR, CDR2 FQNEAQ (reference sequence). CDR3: CASSSPPLGGLTEAFF. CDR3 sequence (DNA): TGTGCCAGCAGCTCCCCCCCTTTAGGAGGACTGACTGAAGCTTTCTTT.

CDR3 sequence: CASSQAAQSPEAFF. CDR3 nucleotide sequence: TGCGCCAGCAGCCAAGCAGCACAGAGCCCTGAAGCTTTCTTT. This rearrangement joins TRBV4-3 to TRBJ1-1, with D uncertain. This CDR3 is built from 14 residues. V dropped 1 base and J dropped 6 bases, with 12 bases sitting between them. The germline V gene encodes CDR1 LGHNA and CDR2 YSLEER.

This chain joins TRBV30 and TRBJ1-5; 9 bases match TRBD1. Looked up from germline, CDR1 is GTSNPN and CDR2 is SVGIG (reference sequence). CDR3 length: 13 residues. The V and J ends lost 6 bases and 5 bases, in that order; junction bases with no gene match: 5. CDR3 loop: CACMDRGDQPQHF. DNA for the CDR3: TGTGCCTGCATGGACAGGGGCGATCAGCCCCAGCATTTT.

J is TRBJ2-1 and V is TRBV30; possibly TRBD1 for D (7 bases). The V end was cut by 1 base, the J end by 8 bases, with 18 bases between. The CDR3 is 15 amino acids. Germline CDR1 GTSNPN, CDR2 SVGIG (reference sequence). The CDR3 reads CAWSEGGPWGDEQFF. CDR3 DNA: TGTGCCTGGAGTGAAGGGGGCCCCTGGGGGGATGAGCAGTTCTTC.

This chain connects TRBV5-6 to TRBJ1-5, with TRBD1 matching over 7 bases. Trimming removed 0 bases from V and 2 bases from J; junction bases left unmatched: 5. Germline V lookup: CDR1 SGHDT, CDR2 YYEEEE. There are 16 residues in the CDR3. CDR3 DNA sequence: TGTGCCAGCAGCTTGGGGTCAGGGGGTGGCAATCAGCCCCAGCATTTT. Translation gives CASSLGSGGGNQPQHF.

This CDR3 reads CASSEKAGAVYEQYF. DNA for the CDR3: TGTGCCAGCAGCGAGAAAGCGGGAGCGGTCTACGAGCAGTACTTC. This rearrangement joins TRBV7-6 to TRBJ2-7, with 8 bases lining up with TRBD2. CDR1 and CDR2 (germline): SGHVS, FNYEAQ. CDR3 length equals 15 residues. V lost 5 bases and J lost 3; bases outside the gene matches: 9.

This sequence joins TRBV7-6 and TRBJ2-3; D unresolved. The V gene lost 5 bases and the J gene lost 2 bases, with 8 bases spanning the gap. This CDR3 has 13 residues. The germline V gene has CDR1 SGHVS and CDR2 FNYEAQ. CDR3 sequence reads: CASSPSYTDTQYF. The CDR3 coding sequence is TGTGCCAGCAGCCCCTCCTACACAGATACGCAGTATTTT.

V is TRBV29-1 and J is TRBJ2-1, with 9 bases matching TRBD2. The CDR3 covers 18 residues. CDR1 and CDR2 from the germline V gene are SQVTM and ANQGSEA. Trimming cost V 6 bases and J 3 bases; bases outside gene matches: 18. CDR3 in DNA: TGCAGCGTAGCTCCGGGACTAGCCCTCACGGGGATCTACAATGAGCAGTTCTTC. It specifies CSVAPGLALTGIYNEQFF.

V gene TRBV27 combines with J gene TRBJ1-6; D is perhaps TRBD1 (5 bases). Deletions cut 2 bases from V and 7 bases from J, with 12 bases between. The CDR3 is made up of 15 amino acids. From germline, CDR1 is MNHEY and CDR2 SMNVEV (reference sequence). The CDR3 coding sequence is TGTGCCAGCAGTTTACAGCCAGGGAGGAATTCACCCCTCCACTTT. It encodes CASSLQPGRNSPLHF.

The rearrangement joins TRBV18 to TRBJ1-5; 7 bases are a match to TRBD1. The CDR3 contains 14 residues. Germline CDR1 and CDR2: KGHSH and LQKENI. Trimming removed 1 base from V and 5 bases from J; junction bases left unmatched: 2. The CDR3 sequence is CASSPLQGDQPQHF. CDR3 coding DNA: TGTGCCAGCTCACCACTCCAGGGGGATCAGCCCCAGCATTTT.